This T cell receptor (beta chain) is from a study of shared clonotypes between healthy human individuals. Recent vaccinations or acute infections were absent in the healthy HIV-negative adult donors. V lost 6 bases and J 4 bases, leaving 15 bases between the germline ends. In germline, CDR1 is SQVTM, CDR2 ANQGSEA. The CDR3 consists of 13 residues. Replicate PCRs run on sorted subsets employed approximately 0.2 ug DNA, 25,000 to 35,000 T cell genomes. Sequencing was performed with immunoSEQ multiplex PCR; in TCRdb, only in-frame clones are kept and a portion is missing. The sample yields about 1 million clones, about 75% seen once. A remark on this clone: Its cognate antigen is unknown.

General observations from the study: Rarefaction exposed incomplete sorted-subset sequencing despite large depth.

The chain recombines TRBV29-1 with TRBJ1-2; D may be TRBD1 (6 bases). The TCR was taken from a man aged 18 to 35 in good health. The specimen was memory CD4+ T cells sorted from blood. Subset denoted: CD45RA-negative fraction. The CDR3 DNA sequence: TGCAGCGTGCCTAGAGAGGGGGGCTATGGCTACACCTTC. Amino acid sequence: CSVPREGGYGYTF. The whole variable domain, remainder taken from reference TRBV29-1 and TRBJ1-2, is SAVISQKPSRDICQRGTSLTIQCQVDSQVTMMFWYRQQPGQSLTLIATANQGSEATYESGFVIDKFPISRPNLTFSTLTVSNMSPEDSSIYLCSVPREGGYGYTFGSGTRLTVV.